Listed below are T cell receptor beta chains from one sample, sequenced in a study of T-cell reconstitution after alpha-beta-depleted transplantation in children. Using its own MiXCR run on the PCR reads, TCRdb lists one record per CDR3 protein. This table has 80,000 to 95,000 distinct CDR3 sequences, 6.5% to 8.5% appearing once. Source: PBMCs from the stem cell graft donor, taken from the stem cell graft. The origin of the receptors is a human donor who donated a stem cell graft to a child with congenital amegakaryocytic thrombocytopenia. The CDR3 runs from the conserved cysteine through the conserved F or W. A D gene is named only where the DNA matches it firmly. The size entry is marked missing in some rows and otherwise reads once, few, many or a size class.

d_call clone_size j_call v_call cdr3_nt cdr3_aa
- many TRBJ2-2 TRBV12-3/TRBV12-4 TGTGCCAGCAGTTTCTCGCGAACCGGGGAGCTGTTTTTT CASSFSRTGELFF
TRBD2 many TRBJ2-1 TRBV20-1 TGCAGTGCTAGTCGTAGCGGGGATGCCAATGAGCAGTTCTTC CSASRSGDANEQFF
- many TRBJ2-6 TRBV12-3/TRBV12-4 TGTGCCAGCAGCCTGACATATTCTGGGGCCAACGTCCTGACTTTC CASSLTYSGANVLTF
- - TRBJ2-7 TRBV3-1 TGTGCCAGCTCATCCGGGGGCACCTACGAGCAGTACTTC CASSSGGTYEQYF
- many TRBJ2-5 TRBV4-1 TGCGCCAGCAGCCAAGGGACGGGATTTTCTTGGGAGACCCAGTACTTC CASSQGTGFSWETQYF
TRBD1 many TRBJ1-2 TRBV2 TGTGCCAGCAGCAGACAGGGTAGCTATGGCTACACCTTC CASSRQGSYGYTF
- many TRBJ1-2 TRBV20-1 TGCAGTGCGCATACCAACTATGGCTACACCTTC CSAHTNYGYTF
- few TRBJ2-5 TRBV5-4 TGTGCCAGCAGCTGGGAGAGGGGAGAGACCCAGTACTTC CASSWERGETQYF
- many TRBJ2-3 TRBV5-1 TGCGCCAGCAGCTTAAAGATAAGGACAGCAGATACGCAGTATTTT CASSLKIRTADTQYF
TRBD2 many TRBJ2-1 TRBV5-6 TGTGCCAGCAGTTCGTATTCCGGGACTAGCGGGGCCTGGGTCAATGAGCAGTTCTTC CASSSYSGTSGAWVNEQFF
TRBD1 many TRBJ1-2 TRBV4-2 TGTGCCAGCAGCCAAGAAAGGACAGGGGGCCGAGGCTACACCTTC CASSQERTGGRGYTF
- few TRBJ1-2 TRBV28 TGTGCCAGCACCCTACAGGGCTATCCCTATGGCTACACCTTC CASTLQGYPYGYTF
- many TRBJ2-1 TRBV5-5 TGTGCCAGCAGCTTGGGTCGACCAGGGAATGAGCAGTTCTTC CASSLGRPGNEQFF
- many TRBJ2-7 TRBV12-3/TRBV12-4 TGTGCCAGCAGTTGGTGGCAGACCAGCCACGAGCAGTACTTC CASSWWQTSHEQYF
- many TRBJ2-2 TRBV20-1 TGCAGTGCCGATCCGGGGGCAAGCGGGGAGCTGTTTTTT CSADPGASGELFF
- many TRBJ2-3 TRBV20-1 TGCAGTGCTAGAGAACCAATAGCGGGCACAGATACGCAGTATTTT CSAREPIAGTDTQYF
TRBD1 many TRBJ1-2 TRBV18 TGTGCCAGCTCAACCGGGACAGGGGGCTATGATGGCTACACCTTC CASSTGTGGYDGYTF
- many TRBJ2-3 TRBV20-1 TGCAGTGCTACCCTGATGGAGAGAGATACGCAGTATTTT CSATLMERDTQYF
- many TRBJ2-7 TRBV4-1 TGCGCCAGCAGCCAAGACCTCAGGTTTGCCTACGAGCAGTACTTC CASSQDLRFAYEQYF
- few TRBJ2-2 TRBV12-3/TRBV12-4 TGTGCCAGCAGTTTGCCGGACGCGAACACCGGGGAGCTGTTTTTT CASSLPDANTGELFF
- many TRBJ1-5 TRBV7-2 TGTGCCAGCAGCGAAGGGAATACGTTGCGGGGCAATCAGCCCCAGCATTTT CASSEGNTLRGNQPQHF
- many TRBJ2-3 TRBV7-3 TGTGCCAGCAGCTTCGTCCTAGCGGGACAGGCAGATACGCAGTATTTT CASSFVLAGQADTQYF
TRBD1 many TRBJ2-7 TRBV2 TGTGCCAGCAGTGACCCTGGGACAGGCTACGAGCAGTACTTC CASSDPGTGYEQYF
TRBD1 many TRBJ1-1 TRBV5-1 TGCGCCAGCAGCTCGTCCGGGACAGGGATCGCCACTGAAGCTTTCTTT CASSSSGTGIATEAFF
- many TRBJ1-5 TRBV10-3 TGTGCCATCAGTTCTGGTGGGGGAACTCAGCCCCAGCATTTT CAISSGGGTQPQHF
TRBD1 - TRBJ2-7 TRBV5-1 TGCGCCAGCAGCGTGGACAGGGGCGAGCAGTACTTC CASSVDRGEQYF
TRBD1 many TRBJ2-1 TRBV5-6 TGTGCCAGCAGCTGGACCGGGACAGGGGGCTATGAGCAGTTCTTC CASSWTGTGGYEQFF
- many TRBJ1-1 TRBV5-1 TGCGCCAGTCGAGGGACTGAAGCTTTCTTT CASRGTEAFF
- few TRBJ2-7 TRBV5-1 TGCGCCAGCAGCCCGCGACAGGTGGGGCGCGAGCAGTACTTC CASSPRQVGREQYF
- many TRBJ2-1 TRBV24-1 TGTGCCACCAGTGATTTGAGGTACAATGAGCAGTTCTTC CATSDLRYNEQFF
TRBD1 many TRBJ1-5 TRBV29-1 TGCAGCGTTCTCTCAGGGGGCGGTCAGCCCCAGCATTTT CSVLSGGGQPQHF